Each of the 23 T cell receptor beta chains below was sequenced from the same sample in a study of T cell responses to AZD1222 COVID-19 vaccine. Libraries were prepared by immunoSEQ multiplex PCR; TCRdb keeps only in-frame clonotypes and omits some of them. The sample carries around 110,000 clones, over 75% recorded once. Specimen: peripheral blood, collected on day 0 of AZD1222 vaccination. The receptor source for this set is an adult in good health.

This clone was seen only a few times. The chain uses TRBV11-3 and TRBJ2-1; perhaps TRBD1 as D (5 bases). The CDR3 is made up of 15 amino acids. CDR1 and CDR2 (germline): SGHNT, YENEEA. V was cut by 5 bases and J by 0 bases, with 11 bases left in between. The DNA of the CDR3 is TGTGCCAGCAGCAAGGGGTCAAGCTCCTACAATGAGCAGTTCTTC. Translated, it gives CASSKGSSSYNEQFF. Together with reference TRBV11-3 and TRBJ2-1, the CDR3 gives the full variable domain: EAGVVQSPRYKIIEKKQPVAFWCNPISGHNTLYWYLQNLGQGPELLIRYENEEAVDDSQLPKDRFSAERLKGVDSTLKIQPAELGDSAVYLCASSKGSSSYNEQFFGPGTRLTVL.

The chain combines TRBV7-9 with TRBJ2-2; D is ambiguous. CDR1 SEHNR and CDR2 FQNEAQ come from the germline V gene (reference sequence). CDR3 size: 14 residues. V lost 5 bases and J 4 bases, leaving 11 bases between the germline ends. In nucleotides, the CDR3 is TGTGCCAGCAGCCCCCAGAACCCCACCGGGGAGCTGTTTTTT. Its protein product is CASSPQNPTGELFF. Full variable domain (outside the CDR3, taken from reference TRBV7-9 and TRBJ2-2): DTGVSQNPRHKITKRGQNVTFRCDPISEHNRLYWYRQTLGQGPEFLTYFQNEAQLEKSRLLSDRFSAERPKGSFSTLEIQRTEQGDSAMYLCASSPQNPTGELFFGEGSRLTVL.

This sequence joins TRBV3-1 (or the pseudogene TRBV3-2) and TRBJ2-5, with D possibly matching TRBD2 (5 bases). The CDR3 length is 15 residues. The germline CDR1 and CDR2 sequences are LGHDT and YNNKEL (reference sequence). V lost 2 bases, J lost 6 bases, and 16 bases lay in between. DNA of the CDR3: TGTGCCAGCAGCCAACTGGCGGGCTCTGGAAAGACCCAGTACTTC. Translating gives CASSQLAGSGKTQYF.

V and J are TRBV9 and TRBJ1-1, with 9 bases aligning to TRBD1. Germline V CDR1 and CDR2: SGDLS, YYNGEE. This CDR3 spans 13 amino acids. V dropped 3 bases and J dropped 7; count of bases not matched to a gene: 4. The CDR3 here is CASSGGQGNEAFF. The CDR3 DNA is TGTGCCAGCAGCGGGGGACAGGGAAATGAAGCTTTCTTT.

CDR3 sequence: CASSYSKAGSRYGYTF. DNA for the CDR3: TGTGCCAGCAGTTACTCGAAAGCGGGAAGTCGGTATGGCTACACCTTC. The chain joins TRBV6-5 to TRBJ1-2; no definite D call. This CDR3 spans 16 amino acids. Germline CDR1 MNHEY, CDR2 SVGAGI. V was trimmed by 0 bases and J by 5 bases, leaving 16 bases between them.

The DNA for the CDR3 is TGTGCCAGCAGTTTATCCATAGGGACGGGGTCCTACGAGCAGTACTTC. This translates into CASSLSIGTGSYEQYF. The genes are TRBV27 and TRBJ2-7; D is perhaps TRBD1 or TRBD2 (5 bases each). Germline CDR1 and CDR2: MNHEY and SMNVEV (reference sequence). The CDR3 consists of 16 residues. The V and J ends lost 0 bases and 1 base respectively, with 13 bases between them.

The V call is TRBV28, the J call TRBJ1-5; D gene unclear. Germline CDR1 reads MDHEN; CDR2 reads SYDVKM. V shed 7 bases and J shed 3 bases, with 13 bases lying between them. The CDR3 runs to 14 residues. CDR3 sequence: CASNRGLYNQPQHF. CDR3 bases: TGTGCCAGCAACCGAGGGCTCTACAATCAGCCCCAGCATTTT.

The chain combines TRBV28 with TRBJ2-7, with TRBD1 matching over 8 bases. The CDR3 covers 14 residues. V lost 5 bases to trimming and J lost 0 bases; unmatched junction nucleotides: 3. Germline V gene sequence: CDR1 MDHEN, CDR2 SYDVKM. The CDR3, as DNA: TGTGCCAGCAGTGGGGACAGGAGCTCCTACGAGCAGTACTTC. Amino acid sequence: CASSGDRSSYEQYF. Supplemented by reference TRBV28 and TRBJ2-7, the full variable domain reads DVKVTQSSRYLVKRTGEKVFLECVQDMDHENMFWYRQDPGLGLRLIYFSYDVKMKEKGDIPEGYSVSREKKERFSLILESASTNQTSMYLCASSGDRSSYEQYFGPGTRLTVT.

The chain joins TRBV10-3 to TRBJ1-2; TRBD1 might be the D (5 bases). The CDR3 spans 13 residues. The V and J ends lost 6 bases and 8 bases respectively, with 16 bases between them. Germline values: CDR1 ENHRY, CDR2 SYGVKD. The CDR3 DNA is TGTGCCATCAGGGGGGGAGTGCAGTACGGCTACACCTTC. This gives the protein CAIRGGVQYGYTF.

The gene calls are TRBV28 and TRBJ2-7; TRBD1 matches at 10 bases. This CDR3 has 15 residues. Germline V CDR1 and CDR2: MDHEN, SYDVKM. With 5 bases clipped from V and 5 bases from J, the junction kept 9 bases outside the gene matches. The CDR3 coding sequence is TGTGCCAGCAGTCCCACGGGACAGGGGAGGAACGAGCAGTACTTC. It yields the protein CASSPTGQGRNEQYF.

The chain recombines TRBV3-1 (or the pseudogene TRBV3-2) with TRBJ2-1; 8 nucleotides line up with TRBD2. Trimming cost V 3 bases and J 1 base; bases outside gene matches: 20. The germline gives CDR1 LGHDT, CDR2 YNNKEL (reference sequence). This CDR3 has 21 amino acids. The CDR3: CASSHPASGFSPQRSYNEQFF. CDR3 sequence (DNA): TGTGCCAGCAGCCACCCGGCTAGCGGGTTCTCCCCTCAACGGTCCTACAATGAGCAGTTCTTC.

The rearrangement links TRBV28 to TRBJ1-2; D remains unclear. From germline, CDR1 is MDHEN and CDR2 SYDVKM. The length of the CDR3 is 16 residues. V shed 5 bases and J shed 3 bases, with 19 bases lying between them. The CDR3 bases are TGTGCCAGCAGTCCGAGGGAGGGCCCTAATCACTATGGCTACACCTTC. Translating gives CASSPREGPNHYGYTF.

As DNA, the CDR3 is TGTGCCAGCCGCGGGAGGGGAACCGGGGAGCTGTTTTTT. This codes for CASRGRGTGELFF. This chain uses TRBV2 with TRBJ2-2, with 9 positions matching TRBD2. This CDR3 is 13 amino acids long. V lost 8 bases to trimming and J lost 5 bases; unmatched junction nucleotides: 3. Germline CDR1 is SNHLY and CDR2 is FYNNEI.

This clone occurred once. The genes are TRBV19 and TRBJ2-5; a weak D match, TRBD1 (5 bases). V dropped 7 bases and J dropped 5 bases, with 20 bases sitting between them. Per germline, CDR1 LNHDA and CDR2 SQIVND (reference sequence). This CDR3 has 15 amino acids. CDR3 loop: CASTQASTVGETQYF. In DNA, the CDR3 is TGTGCCAGTACCCAGGCCTCGACAGTGGGGGAGACCCAGTACTTC.

The genes are TRBV6-5 and TRBJ1-1, with 7 positions matching TRBD1. Per germline, CDR1 MNHEY and CDR2 SVGAGI. V shed 8 bases and J 2 bases; nucleotides not matched to a gene: 8. The CDR3 covers 14 residues. CDR3 residues: CASSPTGINTEAFF. The CDR3 nucleotides read TGTGCCAGCTCCCCGACAGGGATAAACACTGAAGCTTTCTTT.

The chain carries TRBV7-3 and TRBJ2-3, with a weak D call TRBD1 (5 bases). V shed 8 bases and J shed 3 bases, with 18 bases lying between them. CDR3 size: 15 residues. Germline CDR1 and CDR2: SGHTA and FQGTGA. The DNA of the CDR3 is TGTGCCAGCGCAATAAGGGGCCCAAGTACAGATACGCAGTATTTT. Protein product: CASAIRGPSTDTQYF. Full variable domain (rest looked up from reference TRBV7-3 and TRBJ2-3): GAGVSQTPSNKVTEKGKYVELRCDPISGHTALYWYRQSLGQGPEFLIYFQGTGAADDSGLPNDRFFAVRPEGSVSTLKIQRTERGDSAVYLCASAIRGPSTDTQYFGPGTRLTVL.

The CDR3 DNA follows: TGTGCCACCAGCAGAGAACCGACTAAGGCCTACGAGCAGTACTTC. It yields the protein CATSREPTKAYEQYF. The rearrangement uses TRBV15 and TRBJ2-7; maybe TRBD2 (5 bases). V shed 0 bases and J shed 2 bases, with 11 bases lying between them. The CDR3 totals 15 residues. Germline V lookup: CDR1 LNHNV, CDR2 YYDKDF (reference sequence).

The rearrangement uses TRBV2 and TRBJ1-5; possible D gene TRBD1, 5 bases. CDR3 length: 15 amino acids. Germline V gene lookup returns CDR1 SNHLY and CDR2 FYNNEI. With 3 bases removed from V and 6 bases from J, the gap between germline ends came to 15 bases. The CDR3 protein is CASSDVQGPRQPQHF. DNA for the CDR3: TGTGCCAGCAGTGATGTTCAGGGTCCCCGTCAGCCCCAGCATTTT. Full variable domain (remainder filled in from reference TRBV2 and TRBJ1-5): EPEVTQTPSHQVTQMGQEVILRCVPISNHLYFYWYRQILGQKVEFLVSFYNNEISEKSEIFDDQFSVERPDGSNFTLKIRSTKLEDSAMYFCASSDVQGPRQPQHFGDGTRLSIL.

The chain is built from TRBV11-2 and TRBJ2-2; D remains unclear. Trimming cost V 0 bases and J 6 bases, with 5 bases left between them. Germline V lookup: CDR1 SGHAT, CDR2 FQNNGV. The CDR3 runs to 13 residues. The CDR3 loop is CASSLDSPGELFF. CDR3 nucleotide sequence: TGTGCCAGCAGCTTAGACTCTCCCGGGGAGCTGTTTTTT. The full variable domain, rest sourced from reference TRBV11-2 and TRBJ2-2, is EAGVAQSPRYKIIEKRQSVAFWCNPISGHATLYWYQQILGQGPKLLIQFQNNGVVDDSQLPKDRFSAERLKGVDSTLKIQPAKLEDSAVYLCASSLDSPGELFFGEGSRLTVL.

As for this clone: Distinct nucleotide sequences in the sample also encode this CDR3. The CDR3 DNA sequence: TGTGCCAGCAGTTTAGGGACAGGGGCCCACGAGCAGTACTTC. Residues: CASSLGTGAHEQYF. The V and J genes are TRBV28 and TRBJ2-7; 10 nucleotides match TRBD1. The CDR3 runs to 14 residues. Germline CDR1 MDHEN, CDR2 SYDVKM. Trimming at V came to 2 bases and at J to 5 bases, leaving 3 bases not matched to a gene.

The rearrangement joins TRBV19 to TRBJ2-1; 10 bases match TRBD2. This CDR3 region has 15 residues. Germline V lookup: CDR1 LNHDA, CDR2 SQIVND (reference sequence). Trimming removed 3 bases from V and 7 bases from J; junction bases left unmatched: 6. In DNA, the CDR3 is TGTGCCAGTAGTATGCAGCGGGGGGGCTCGAATGAGCAGTTCTTC. Protein sequence: CASSMQRGGSNEQFF.

This chain joins TRBV9 and TRBJ2-3; D ambiguous. Germline assignment: CDR1 SGDLS and CDR2 YYNGEE. The V end was cut by 0 bases, the J end by 1 base, with 6 bases between. CDR3 length: 14 residues. The DNA for the CDR3 is TGTGCCAGCAGCGTAGAACCCCGCACAGATACGCAGTATTTT. This encodes CASSVEPRTDTQYF.

The V call is TRBV6-5, the J call TRBJ1-6; TRBD1 might be the D (6 bases). There are 15 residues in the CDR3. From germline, CDR1 is MNHEY and CDR2 SVGAGI. With 6 bases removed from V and 9 bases from J, the gap between germline ends came to 18 bases. The CDR3 DNA is TGTGCCAGCAGAGGGGACACGCCCCGTACTTCACCCCTCCACTTT. Translating it yields CASRGDTPRTSPLHF.